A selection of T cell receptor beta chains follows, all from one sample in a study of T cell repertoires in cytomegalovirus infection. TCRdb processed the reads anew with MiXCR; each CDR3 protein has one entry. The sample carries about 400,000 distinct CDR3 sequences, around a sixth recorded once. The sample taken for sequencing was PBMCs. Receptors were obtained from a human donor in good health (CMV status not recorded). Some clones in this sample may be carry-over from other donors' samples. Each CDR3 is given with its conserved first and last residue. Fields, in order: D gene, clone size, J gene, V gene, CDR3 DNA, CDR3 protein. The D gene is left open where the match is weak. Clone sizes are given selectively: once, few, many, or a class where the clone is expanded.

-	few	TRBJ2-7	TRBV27	TGTGCCAGCGGTCTCTACGAGCAGTACTTC	CASGLYEQYF
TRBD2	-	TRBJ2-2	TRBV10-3	TGTGCCATCCTACCTAGCGGTAGTTTTAACACCGGGGAGCTGTTTTTT	CAILPSGSFNTGELFF
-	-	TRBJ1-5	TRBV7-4	TGTGCCAGCAGCTTAGCCGGTTGGCAGATTAGCAATCAGCCCCAGCATTTT	CASSLAGWQISNQPQHF
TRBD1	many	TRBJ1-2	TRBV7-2	TGTGCCAGCAGCCAGACTACAGGGGACTATGGCTACACCTTC	CASSQTTGDYGYTF
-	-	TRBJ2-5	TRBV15	TGTGCCACCAGAGCTGACGCTGGTGAGACCCAGTACTTC	CATRADAGETQYF
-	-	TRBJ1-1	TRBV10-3	TGTGCCATCAGTGAGTGGAGGGCGGTGAACACTGAAACTTTCTTT	CAISEWRAVNTETFF
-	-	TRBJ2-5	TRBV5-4	TGTGCCAGCAGCCCTCCCCCACCTCGAGAGACCCAGTACTTC	CASSPPPPRETQYF
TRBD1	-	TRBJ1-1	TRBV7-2	TGTGCCAGCAGCCCGCTTCGGACAGGGGGAGTGAGCACTGAAGCTTTCTTT	CASSPLRTGGVSTEAFF
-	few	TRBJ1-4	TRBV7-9	TGTGCCAGCAGCTTAGGACCCGGAGACGGTGAAAAACTGTTTTTT	CASSLGPGDGEKLFF
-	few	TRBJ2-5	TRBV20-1	TGCAGTGCTAGTCCCCAACGGAGGGCAGTCCAAGAGACCCAGTACTTC	CSASPQRRAVQETQYF
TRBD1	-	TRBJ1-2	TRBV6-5	TGTGCCAGCAGGCCAGGGACAGATAACTATGGCTACACCTTC	CASRPGTDNYGYTF
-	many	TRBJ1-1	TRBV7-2	TGTGCCAGCAGCTTAGGGCTGTCGGGAATTGAAGCTTTCTTT	CASSLGLSGIEAFF
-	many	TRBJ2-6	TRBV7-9	TGTGCCAGCAGCTCGTTCACTGGGGCCAACGTCCTGACTTTC	CASSSFTGANVLTF
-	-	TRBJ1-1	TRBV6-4	TGTGCCAGCAGTGGAGAGGGGGTGCAGGGAGGTCGGGAAGCTTTCTTT	CASSGEGVQGGREAFF
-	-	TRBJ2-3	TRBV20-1	TGCAGTGCTAGAGAATTCACAGATACGCAGTATTTT	CSAREFTDTQYF
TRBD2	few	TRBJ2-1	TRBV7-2	TGTGCCAGCAGCGGGGCGGGACTAGCGGACAATGAGCAGTTCTTC	CASSGAGLADNEQFF
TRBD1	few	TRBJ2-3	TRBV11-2	TGTGCCTGCAGACAGGGTCTTAAAACAGATACGCAGTATTTT	CACRQGLKTDTQYF
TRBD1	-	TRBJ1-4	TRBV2	TGTGCCAGCAGTACCAGACAGGGAGGAAAACTGTTTTTT	CASSTRQGGKLFF
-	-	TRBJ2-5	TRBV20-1	TGCAGTGCTAGCGTTGTCGTGGCAAGAGGGGAGACCCAGTACTTC	CSASVVVARGETQYF
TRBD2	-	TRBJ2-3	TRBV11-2	TGTGCCAGCAGCTTAGGGCCCGCCTATAGCGGGATCACGGGAGGAGATACGCAGTATTTT	CASSLGPAYSGITGGDTQYF
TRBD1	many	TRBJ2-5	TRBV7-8	TGTGCCAGCAGCGCGGACAGGGGGCTGGAGACCCAGTACTTC	CASSADRGLETQYF
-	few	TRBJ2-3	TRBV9	TGTGCCAGCAGCGTAGGCGGAGTCGGAACAGATACGCAGTATTTT	CASSVGGVGTDTQYF
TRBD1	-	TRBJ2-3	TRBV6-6	TGTGCCACCTGCAACCCGGGACAGGGGACAGATACGCAGTATTTT	CATCNPGQGTDTQYF
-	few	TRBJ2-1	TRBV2	TGTGCCAGCAGTGAAGGATTTAGGACCAATGAGCAGTTCTTC	CASSEGFRTNEQFF
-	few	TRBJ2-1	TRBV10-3	TGTGCCATCAGTGATGAGACACCACTTTCCTACAATGAGCAGTTCTTC	CAISDETPLSYNEQFF
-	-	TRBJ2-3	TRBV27	TGTGCCAGCAGTTTAGTGGTAGCTGGGGCCGCTACGCAGTATTTT	CASSLVVAGAATQYF
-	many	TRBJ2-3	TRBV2	TGTGCCAGCAGTGCCCAGCGTACTAGCACAGATACGCAGTATTTT	CASSAQRTSTDTQYF
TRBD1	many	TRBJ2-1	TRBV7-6	TGTGCCAGCATCCAGGGACAGGGGAACAATGAGCAGTTCTTC	CASIQGQGNNEQFF
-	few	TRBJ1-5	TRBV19	TGTGCCAGTAGTATAGTCCGACAGAGCAATCAGCCCCAGCATTTT	CASSIVRQSNQPQHF
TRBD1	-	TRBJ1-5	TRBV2	TGTGCCAGCAGTGAGGGGACAGGACATAATCAGCCCCAGCATTTT	CASSEGTGHNQPQHF
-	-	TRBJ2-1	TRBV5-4	TGTGCCAGCAGCCCACCTGGGCGTGGGGTTACAATGGTGCAGTTCTTC	CASSPPGRGVTMVQFF
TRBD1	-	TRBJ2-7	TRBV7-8	TGTGCCAGCAGCTTAGATGACAGGACAGGGACCTACGAGCAGTACTTC	CASSLDDRTGTYEQYF